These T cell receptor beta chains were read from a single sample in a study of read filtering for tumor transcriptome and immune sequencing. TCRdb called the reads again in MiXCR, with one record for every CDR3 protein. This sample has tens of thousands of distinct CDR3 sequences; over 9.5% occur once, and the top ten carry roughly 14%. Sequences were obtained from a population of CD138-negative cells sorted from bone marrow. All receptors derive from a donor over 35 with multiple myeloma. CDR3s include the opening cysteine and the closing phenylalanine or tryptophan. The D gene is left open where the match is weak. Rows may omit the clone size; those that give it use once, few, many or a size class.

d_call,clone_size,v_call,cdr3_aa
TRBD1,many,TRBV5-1,CASSPGTAVDTQYF
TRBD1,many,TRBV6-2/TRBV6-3,CASRRTGESTEAFF
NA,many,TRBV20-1,CSAPNDLTEQYF
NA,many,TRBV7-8,CASSAAYSNQPQHF
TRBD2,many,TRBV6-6,CASRPSGRGDTGELFF
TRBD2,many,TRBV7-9,CASSFPSGSSYNEQFF
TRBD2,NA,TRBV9,CVSSPDSGSYKEQFF
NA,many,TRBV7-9,CASSLVTSEDEQFF
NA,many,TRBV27,CASSLKPLVGELFF
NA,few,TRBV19,CASSIVRQASNQPQHF
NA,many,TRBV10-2,CASSRDLDSYEQYF
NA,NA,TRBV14,CASSPYAGSSYNEQFF
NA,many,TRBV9,CASSVEPGRNQPQHF
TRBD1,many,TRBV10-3,CAISHTGTGETGELFF
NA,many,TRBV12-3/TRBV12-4,CASSLRVDTEAFF
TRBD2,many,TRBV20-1,CSARGGTSGFGETQYF
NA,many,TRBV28,CASSTQTQSEQYF
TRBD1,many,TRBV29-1,CSVPGTGGTDTQYF
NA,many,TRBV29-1,CSVEGQGANVLTF
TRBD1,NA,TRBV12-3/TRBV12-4,CASSLGQGVSGYTF